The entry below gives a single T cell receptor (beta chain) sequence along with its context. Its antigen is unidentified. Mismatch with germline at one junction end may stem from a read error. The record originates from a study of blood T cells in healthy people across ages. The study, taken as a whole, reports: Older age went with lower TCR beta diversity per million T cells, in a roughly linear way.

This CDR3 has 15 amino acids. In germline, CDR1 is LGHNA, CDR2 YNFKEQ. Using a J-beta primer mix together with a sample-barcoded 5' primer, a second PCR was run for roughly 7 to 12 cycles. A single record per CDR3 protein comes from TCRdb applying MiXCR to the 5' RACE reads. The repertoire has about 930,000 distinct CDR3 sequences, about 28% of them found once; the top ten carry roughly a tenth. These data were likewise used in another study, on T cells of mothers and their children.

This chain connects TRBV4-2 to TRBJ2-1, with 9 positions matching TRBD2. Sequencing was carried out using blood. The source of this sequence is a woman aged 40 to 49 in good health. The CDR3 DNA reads TGTGCCAGCAGCCTCGGGCTAGCGGGGTACAATGTGCAGTTCTTC. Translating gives CASSLGLAGYNVQFF.